This record concerns one TCR beta chain sequence. Its antigen remains undetermined. It has no much larger one-base neighbor in the sample; base qualities were not kept. The CDR3 has 14 amino acids, counting the end cysteine and phenylalanine. The CDR3 DNA has 42 bases and is translated from base 1. From the germline V gene (reference sequence), CDR1 is SEHNR and CDR2 is FQNEAQ. Relative to germline, V is 0 bases shorter and J is 4 bases shorter, with 8 bases between their ends. Patients with autoimmune disease history or receiving systemic immunosuppression were excluded from the trial. Peripheral blood for TCR sequencing was drawn from every dose cohort at baseline, at cycle 4 day 1 and at cycle 7 day 1. The samples were drawn from a first-in-human, open-label, multicenter phase I dose-escalation trial of ivuxolimab. The trial enrolled adults with locally advanced or metastatic head and neck squamous cell, hepatocellular, melanoma or renal cell carcinoma. Before TCR sequencing, CD4+ T cells and CD8+ T cells from peripheral blood were sorted into separate populations.

The data stem from a study of OX40 agonist ivuxolimab in advanced cancers. With respect to the entire study: Ivuxolimab was an agonistic, fully human IgG2 monoclonal antibody directed against OX40 (CD134), a costimulatory receptor. Intravenous ivuxolimab was administered to patients every 2 weeks at six dose levels: 0.01, 0.1, 0.3, 1.5, 3 and 10 mg/kg. Of the roughly 52 dose-escalation patients, hepatocellular carcinoma was present in about 20, melanoma in around 15, renal cell carcinoma in 9 and head and neck cancer in 9. In the dose-escalation cohort, over 65% of patients were male, and the mean age was approximately 60 years, with a range of about 23 to 85. Patients were allowed to have had prior anti-PD-1, anti-PD-L1 or anti-CTLA-4 therapy, and approximately 41% of the dose-escalation patients had previously received checkpoint inhibitors. Partial responses occurred in three dose-escalation patients: two with cutaneous melanoma and one with hepatocellular carcinoma. Peripheral TCRbeta sequencing was intended to test whether TCR sequence diversity was altered and clonal T-cell expansion was caused by ivuxolimab. The paper covers the monotherapy dose-escalation part of the phase I ivuxolimab trial, which included N of about 50 patients. The paper's findings and limits, for the study overall: After ivuxolimab, more expanded clones were found on average in CD8+ T cells than in CD4+ T cells. Clonal expansion of both CD4+ and CD8+ blood T cells was observed from baseline to week 6 at doses 0.1 to 3.0 mg/kg. Which antigens the clonally expanded peripheral T cells were specific for was not determined. In the 0.1-3.0 mg/kg groups, partial responders were among the patients with the lowest normalized peripheral clonal expansion, particularly in CD8+ T cells. Low levels of normalized T-cell clonal expansion were also seen in some nonresponding patients.

Genomic DNA was isolated from the sorted cells so that the TCRbeta CDR3 region could be sequenced. The immunoSEQ Assay was used for sequencing of TCRbeta CDR3 regions. TCRdb's version of the immuneACCESS table is confined to in-frame rearrangements and falls short of the full clone set. An unresolved V gene accounts for under half of the shortfall where checked; the remainder is of unknown origin. This sample is represented by 95,000 to 120,000 clones; approximately 90% of them were singletons. 0.66% of the sample goes to the ten largest clones. The sample consisted of CD4+ or CD8+ T cells sorted from blood, taken in a trial of the OX40 agonist ivuxolimab. The chain uses TRBV7-9 and TRBJ2-3; the D segment cannot be called with confidence. This receptor was identified in an adult with an advanced solid tumor such as melanoma, head and neck, liver or kidney cancer. At the DNA level, the sequence is TGTGCCAGCAGCTTAGCGGCAGGTTCAGATACGCAGTATTTT. This is translated as CASSLAAGSDTQYF.